Sequencing of this T cell receptor (beta chain) was carried out in a study of T cells after posttransplantation cyclophosphamide. Notes on the study in general: After PTCy, TRB diversity resembled that of CNI/methotrexate controls. Blood and skin or GI T cell repertoires showed limited TRB overlap. Later post-transplant blood repertoires were often dominated by donor CD8+ memory clones.

In this sample, this clone turned up many times. Its cognate antigen is unknown. CDR1 and CDR2 (germline): SGDLS, YYNGEE. This CDR3 has 16 amino acids. The junction had 3 bases not matched to a gene; V was cut back by 0 bases and J by 4 bases. Profiled with immunoSEQ multiplex PCR; TCRdb holds only in-frame clones, not every one. The sample shows about 12,000 clones, none of them appearing just once. A marrow graft followed busulfan-fludarabine conditioning, with cyclophosphamide on days +3 and +4. The gene calls are TRBV9 and TRBJ2-1; 11 bases align to TRBD2. Sample: PBMCs, taken after allogeneic stem cell transplant with posttransplant cyclophosphamide. The sequence derives from a female patient aged 40-50 years who received an allogeneic stem cell transplant from a related donor, was CMV-positive, and had acute GVHD only. Some of these T cells may belong to the graft donor. The CDR3 sequence: CASSVGASGGYNEQFF. CDR3 DNA sequence: TGTGCCAGCAGCGTAGGAGCTAGCGGGGGGTACAATGAGCAGTTCTTC.